The 27 T cell receptor beta chains listed next were all sequenced from one sample in a study of cytomegalovirus exposure and HLA in healthy donors. The primer mix had 60 Vbeta and 13 Jbeta primers. TCRdb's table, derived via immunoSEQ multiplex PCR, lists solely in-frame clones and lacks some. This sample has 100,000 to 150,000 clones, with roughly four fifths found just once. Sequenced material: PBMCs. Receptors were obtained from a boy between 10 and 17 years old in good health and CMV-seronegative.

The gene calls are TRBV5-1 and TRBJ1-4, with TRBD1 identical over 8 bases. Germline CDR1 reads SGHRS; CDR2 reads YFSETQ. With V trimmed by 4 bases and J by 3 bases, 5 bases remained unmatched. The CDR3 length is 15 residues. CDR3 in DNA: TGCGCCAGCAGCCCCGGGACAGGCCCTAATGAAAAACTGTTTTTT. As protein: CASSPGTGPNEKLFF.

J is TRBJ2-7 and V is TRBV7-9; 9 nucleotides line up with TRBD1. V shed 1 base and J 6 bases; nucleotides not matched to a gene: 4. The CDR3 is 14 amino acids. The germline V gene has CDR1 SEHNR and CDR2 FQNEAQ (reference sequence). Here the CDR3 DNA reads TGTGCCAGCAGCTTAGGACAGGGGGACGGCGAGCAGTACTTC. This gives the protein CASSLGQGDGEQYF.

This clone was seen a few times. V and J are TRBV30 and TRBJ1-2, with D maybe TRBD1 (5 bases). Trimming shortened V by 0 bases and J by 4 bases, and 12 bases separated the two germline ends. Germline-derived CDR1 and CDR2 are GTSNPN and SVGIG (reference sequence). There are 14 residues in the CDR3. CDR3 amino acids: CAWSVVGAVYGYTF. The CDR3 nucleotides are TGTGCCTGGAGTGTAGTTGGGGCGGTCTATGGCTACACCTTC.

This chain's CDR3 is CASSLIGDSRTYGYTF. DNA of the CDR3: TGTGCCAGCAGTTTAATAGGGGACTCCCGAACCTATGGCTACACCTTC. The chain is built from TRBV27 and TRBJ1-2; weak D call: TRBD1 (5 bases). The germline gives CDR1 MNHEY, CDR2 SMNVEV (reference sequence). V was cut by 2 bases and J by 4 bases, with 17 bases left in between. The CDR3 length is 16 residues.

This chain connects TRBV7-2 to TRBJ1-2; TRBD1 agrees at 10 bases. CDR1 and CDR2 from the germline V gene are SGHTA and FQGNSA. This CDR3 region has 11 residues. V lost 9 bases and J lost 11; bases outside the gene matches: 6. CDR3 sequence reads: CARGWTGGYTF. The CDR3 DNA is TGTGCCAGAGGATGGACAGGGGGTTACACCTTC.

This chain links TRBV5-3 with TRBJ2-7, with a tentative D call TRBD2 (6 bases). TRBV5-3 is sorted into the ORF group, with uncertain function. Between the trimmed V and J ends, which lost 1 base and 2 bases, there was a span of 13 bases. CDR3 length: 15 amino acids. The CDR3 reads CARSLRGTATYEQYF. CDR3 in DNA: TGTGCCAGAAGCTTGCGCGGGACGGCAACCTACGAGCAGTACTTC.

This rearrangement joins TRBV5-1 to TRBJ2-3, with 7 nucleotides matching TRBD1. The trim removed 0 bases at V and 6 bases at J, leaving 7 bases unmatched. The germline V gene encodes CDR1 SGHRS and CDR2 YFSETQ. The CDR3 is 15 residues long. In DNA form, the CDR3 reads TGCGCCAGCAGCTTGGGCGCAGGGGGTGGGGATACGCAGTATTTT. This codes for CASSLGAGGGDTQYF.

This chain links TRBV18 with TRBJ2-3, with a possible D match to TRBD1 (6 bases). In germline, CDR1 is KGHSH, CDR2 LQKENI. The CDR3 totals 21 residues. Trimming took off 1 base at V and 2 bases at J, with 28 bases between the two ends. The CDR3: CASSPRVTGKRHLVLTDTQYF. CDR3 coding DNA: TGTGCCAGCTCACCACGCGTAACAGGGAAACGACACTTGGTCCTCACAGATACGCAGTATTTT.

The table lists this clone with a few counts. V gene TRBV6-5 combines with J gene TRBJ2-1; no reliable D call. Germline CDR1 reads MNHEY; CDR2 reads SVGAGI. V lost 3 bases, J lost 2 bases, and 14 bases lay in between. This CDR3 contains 16 residues. CDR3 protein: CASSYSSIGPYNEQFF. Here the CDR3 DNA reads TGTGCCAGCAGTTATTCCTCAATTGGGCCCTACAATGAGCAGTTCTTC.

This clone was seen a few times. The rearrangement uses TRBV30 and TRBJ1-4, with D unresolved. V lost 3 bases and J lost 8, with 10 bases in between. The CDR3 loop spans 12 amino acids. Germline V gives CDR1 GTSNPN, CDR2 SVGIG (reference sequence). Written as DNA, the CDR3 is TGTGCCTGGAGCCCTGCGGGGGAAAAACTGTTTTTT. Translation gives CAWSPAGEKLFF. The whole variable domain, filled in from reference TRBV30 and TRBJ1-4, reads SQTIHQWPATLVQPVGSPLSLECTVEGTSNPNLYWYRQAAGRGLQLLFYSVGIGQISSEVPQNLSASRPQDRQFILSSKKLLLSDSGFYLCAWSPAGEKLFFGSGTQLSVL.

This clone was seen a handful of times. Distinct nucleotide sequences in the sample also encode this CDR3. The rearrangement links TRBV6-5 to TRBJ2-5; possible D gene TRBD2, 6 bases. CDR3 size: 14 residues. Trimming pared 0 bases from V and 2 bases from J, leaving 7 bases between. Per the germline V gene, CDR1 is MNHEY and CDR2 is SVGAGI. CDR3 nucleotides: TGTGCCAGCAGTTACTCGGGGGGTCAAGAGACCCAGTACTTC. Residues: CASSYSGGQETQYF.

On this clone: Relative to the germline gene, one junction end is altered; a read error may explain this. The J gene is TRBJ2-7, the V gene TRBV30; the D gene is possibly TRBD2 (6 bases). The CDR3 runs to 14 residues. Germline V lookup: CDR1 GTSNPN, CDR2 SVGIG (reference sequence). Here the CDR3 reads CAYNPGLLYYGQYF. The CDR3 coding sequence is TGTGCCTACAACCCGGGACTTCTTTACTACGGGCAGTACTTC.

The chain links TRBV5-1 to TRBJ1-1; 8 nucleotides agree with TRBD1. V was clipped by 4 bases and J by 7 bases; unmatched bases: 9. This CDR3 has 14 residues. Germline values: CDR1 SGHRS, CDR2 YFSETQ. The chain's CDR3 is CASSRTGMRDEAFF. For the CDR3, the DNA is TGCGCCAGCAGCAGGACAGGGATGAGAGATGAAGCTTTCTTT.

For this clone: The germline gene is not matched at one end of the junction; a read error may be the cause. This chain links TRBV2 with TRBJ2-4, with 14 positions matching TRBD2. Germline V lookup: CDR1 SNHLY, CDR2 FYNNEI. CDR3 length: 16 amino acids. The DNA for the CDR3 is TGTGCCAGCAGGGAAGGGACTAGCGGGAGTAAAAACATTCAGTACTTC. As protein: CASREGTSGSKNIQYF. Full variable domain (remainder filled in from reference TRBV2 and TRBJ2-4): EPEVTQTPSHQVTQMGQEVILRCVPISNHLYFYWYRQILGQKVEFLVSFYNNEISEKSEIFDDQFSVERPDGSNFTLKIRSTKLEDSAMYFCASREGTSGSKNIQYFGAGTRLSVL.

The chain combines TRBV4-2 with TRBJ2-2, with D unresolved. The germline V gene encodes CDR1 LGHNA and CDR2 YNFKEQ. Between the trimmed V and J ends, which lost 0 bases and 13 bases, there was a span of 18 bases. The CDR3 contains 15 residues. As DNA, the CDR3 is TGTGCCAGCAGCCAAGATTTAGACCAGCGAAGCTGGCTGTTTTTT. Its translation is CASSQDLDQRSWLFF.

This chain joins TRBV11-2 and TRBJ2-3, with D possibly matching TRBD1 (6 bases). The CDR3 sequence is 17 residues long. V dropped 6 bases and J dropped 2 bases, with 21 bases sitting between them. Germline values: CDR1 SGHAT, CDR2 FQNNGV. CDR3 in amino acids: CASRLGTQGTYTDTQYF. The DNA of the CDR3 is TGTGCCAGCAGGTTGGGAACCCAGGGGACATACACAGATACGCAGTATTTT.

The chain recombines TRBV5-4 with TRBJ2-3; tentatively, D is TRBD1 (6 bases). Germline CDR1 and CDR2: SGHNT and YYREEE (reference sequence). This CDR3 is built from 16 residues. Trimming cost V 4 bases and J 3 bases, with 18 bases left between them. The CDR3: CASSPNRALRTDTQYF. The DNA of the CDR3 is TGTGCCAGCAGCCCAAACAGGGCGCTAAGGACAGATACGCAGTATTTT.

This chain joins TRBV4-2 and TRBJ1-5; weak D call: TRBD1 (5 bases). CDR1 and CDR2 from the germline V gene are LGHNA and YNFKEQ. Between the trimmed V and J ends, which lost 4 bases and 7 bases, there was a span of 14 bases. The CDR3 is 14 amino acids. The DNA for the CDR3 is TGTGCCAGCAGCCCCACGACAGACACCCAGCCCCAGCATTTT. This gives the protein CASSPTTDTQPQHF.

This clone was picked up one time. CDR3 DNA: TGCGCCAGCAGCCAAGATGGGACAGTCAGACAGCCCCAGCATTTT. Protein: CASSQDGTVRQPQHF. The chain has TRBV4-1 and TRBJ1-5, with 7 nucleotides matching TRBD1. The CDR3 sequence is 15 residues long. Germline V gene lookup returns CDR1 MGHRA and CDR2 YSYEKL. The V segment lost 0 bases and the J segment 7 bases; nucleotides outside the gene matches: 6.

This CDR3 reads CASSHSLPPGGACYEQYF. The CDR3 region has the DNA TGCGCCAGCAGTCATTCTCTTCCCCCAGGGGGCGCTTGCTACGAGCAGTACTTC. The gene calls are TRBV23-1 and TRBJ2-7; the match to TRBD1 covers 8 bases. TRBV23-1 is treated as an ORF (open reading frame) with a function not yet certain. CDR3 length: 18 residues. The V segment lost 3 bases and the J segment 3 bases; nucleotides outside the gene matches: 16.

This clone was counted only a few times. V and J are TRBV7-9 and TRBJ2-3; D is perhaps TRBD2 (5 bases). V lost 5 bases, J lost 7 bases, and 13 bases lay in between. Germline-derived CDR1 and CDR2 are SEHNR and FQNEAQ (reference sequence). The CDR3 totals 13 residues. CDR3 loop: CASSPPGTNTQYF. DNA for the CDR3: TGTGCCAGCAGCCCGCCGGGAACCAATACGCAGTATTTT.

This clone was observed a handful of times. J is TRBJ1-1 and V is TRBV6-5, with a weak D call TRBD1 (6 bases). Germline CDR1 and CDR2: MNHEY and SVGAGI. V was pared by 5 bases and J by 1 base, with 8 bases between. The CDR3 is 13 residues long. In DNA, the CDR3 is TGTGCCAGCAGTCCACAGGGGAACACTGAAGCTTTCTTT. It specifies CASSPQGNTEAFF.

The V gene is TRBV7-2, the J gene TRBJ2-2, with 8 bases matching TRBD2. The germline V gene encodes CDR1 SGHTA and CDR2 FQGNSA. The trim removed 2 bases at V and 7 bases at J, leaving 9 bases unmatched. CDR3 length: 16 residues. The CDR3 bases are TGTGCCAGCAGCTTAATAGTTGCGGGAGGTAACGGGGAGCTGTTTTTT. It yields the protein CASSLIVAGGNGELFF.

This chain links TRBV4-1 with TRBJ2-5; TRBD2 matches at 9 bases. V shed 2 bases, J shed 4 bases, and the junction held 8 bases outside the gene matches. This CDR3 spans 16 amino acids. Looked up from germline, CDR1 is MGHRA and CDR2 is YSYEKL. The CDR3 coding sequence is TGCGCCAGCAGCCAACTTCCCCCTAGCGGGACAGAGACCCAGTACTTC. This gives the protein CASSQLPPSGTETQYF.

This clone appeared once. V gene TRBV29-1 combines with J gene TRBJ1-2, with 7 bases fitting TRBD1. CDR1 and CDR2 from the germline V gene are SQVTM and ANQGSEA. The J segment lost 4 bases and the V segment lost 6 bases, leaving 8 bases of the junction unmatched. The CDR3 is 13 amino acids. Here the CDR3 reads CSVTGTALYGYTF. The CDR3 DNA reads TGCAGCGTCACTGGGACAGCCCTCTATGGCTACACCTTC.

This clone was counted a single time. The chain combines TRBV5-4 with TRBJ2-7, with 10 positions matching TRBD2. The J segment lost 5 bases and the V segment lost 4 bases, leaving 9 bases of the junction unmatched. Germline V gene sequence: CDR1 SGHNT, CDR2 YYREEE (reference sequence). CDR3 length: 15 residues. This CDR3 reads CASSISSGRSNEQYF. The CDR3, as DNA: TGTGCCAGCAGCATTTCTAGCGGGAGATCGAACGAGCAGTACTTC.

The sample holds one count of this clone. The rearrangement joins TRBV7-2 to TRBJ2-2; tentative D call: TRBD2 (5 bases). There are 13 residues in the CDR3. CDR1 is SGHTA, CDR2 FQGNSA, per germline. V was trimmed by 1 base and J by 7 bases, leaving 7 bases between them. The CDR3 nucleotides read TGTGCCAGCAGCTTAGTCCGGGACGGGGAGCTGTTTTTT. This gives the protein CASSLVRDGELFF.